A single T cell receptor beta chain is shown here with its context. This receptor's antigen is unknown. Base qualities are not at hand, and no much larger clone is one base apart. The collaborating institutions used their own protocols to collect whole blood in K2EDTA tubes. For TCRbeta analysis, collaborator samples were shipped as frozen whole blood, as isolated PBMCs, or as DNA extracted from either sample type. The CDR3 holds 16 amino acids from the cysteine to the phenylalanine. The retained sequence is limited to the CDR3, 48 bases, with the frame set at the first base. Trimming leaves V shorter by 3 bases and J shorter by 9 bases, with the junction holding 8 bases beyond the gene matches. Based on the germline V gene, the CDR1 and CDR2 sequences are SGHRS and YFSETQ. This specimen belongs to a study of blood T cell repertoires in COVID-19 (dated by TCRdb to between 2020 and 2021). With regard to the full study: Samples covering the acute and convalescent phases of COVID-19 were provided by collaborators in the United States, Italy and Spain. The material from the prospective study consisted of cDNA or gDNA derived from T cells, B-cell-depleted T cells, or PBMCs. Subjects who had been exposed to COVID-19, were actively infected with it, or had recovered from it provided the deeply sampled blood TCRbeta repertoires that made up the dataset. The repertoires were released in a freely available public database intended as a resource for research on the immune response to SARS-CoV-2. The samples were drawn from the first 160 participants of the ongoing ImmuneRACE study and from 1,254 subjects provided by 6 global collaborators. The sample metadata nearly always contained a de-identified subject ID, COVID-19 status, age in years and sex. Where available, HLA class I and class II types were obtained from metadata supplied by the sample provider rather than from assay-based typing.

Paper-wide results and their limitations: The amount of clinical and demographic metadata varied by source and participant and was provided uncurated.

The immunoSEQ Assay, a bias-controlled multiplex PCR, was used to amplify TCRbeta CDR3 regions from genomic DNA. The study's own analysis went as follows. Within the assay, amplification of reference gene primers was used to estimate how many nucleated cells each sample contained. To quantify the absolute abundance of each unique TCRbeta CDR3 rearrangement, sequence reads were collapsed and filtered. For each sample, productive Simpson clonality was calculated as the square root of Simpson's diversity index across productive rearrangements. TCRdb provides this immuneACCESS table in a form limited to in-frame rearrangements. Some clones are lacking; in checked studies, under half of them reflect an unresolved V gene, and why the rest are absent is not known. V, J and clone size derive from that table, while D and trimming were established from the DNA sequence. Counted in this sample were about 150,000 clones; roughly 86% of them appeared once. Together, the top ten hold 5.5% to 7% of the sample.

The sequencing input was peripheral blood. Recombination linked TRBV5-1 to TRBJ2-1; TRBD2 lines up with 14 middle nucleotides. The sequence derives from a man aged 50-59 years with active or convalescent COVID-19. The CDR3 amino acid sequence is: CASSSPGLAGASEQFF. The bases read TGCGCCAGCAGCTCCCCGGGACTAGCGGGAGCTAGTGAGCAGTTCTTC.